This section outlines one T cell receptor beta chain sequence together with its context. Its antigen is unknown. Time point of the sample: persistent/refractory GD, antithyroid drugs over 5 years with positive TRAb. Extracted RNA from PBMCs served as the source of the TCR library. Diagnosis followed American Thyroid Association guidelines for Graves' disease. In building TCR beta libraries, iRepertoire HTBI primers were used together with Arm-PCR of CDR3 regions. MiXCR, applied by TCRdb to the multiplex PCR reads, yields one record per CDR3 protein. The sample has roughly 500,000 distinct CDR3 sequences; around a fifth are singletons. The CDR3 length is 14 residues. V gave up 5 bases and J gave up 5 bases, with 16 bases separating them. Germline lookup yields CDR1 MDHEN and CDR2 SYDVKM. This entry belongs to a study of regulatory T cells in long-lasting Graves disease. Study findings and constraints: Gene preferences differed: TRBV28, TRBJ1-2, TRBJ2-5 in persistent cases.

The source is a female donor with Graves disease. The sample was peripheral blood mononuclear cells (PBMCs), taken when the disease was refractory, from a patient treated with antithyroid drugs. The chain uses TRBV28 and TRBJ2-7; either TRBD1 or TRBD2 may supply D (5 bases each). The CDR3 here is CASSLWSGTHEQYF. The CDR3 nucleotides read TGTGCCAGCAGTCTCTGGTCAGGGACCCACGAGCAGTACTTC.